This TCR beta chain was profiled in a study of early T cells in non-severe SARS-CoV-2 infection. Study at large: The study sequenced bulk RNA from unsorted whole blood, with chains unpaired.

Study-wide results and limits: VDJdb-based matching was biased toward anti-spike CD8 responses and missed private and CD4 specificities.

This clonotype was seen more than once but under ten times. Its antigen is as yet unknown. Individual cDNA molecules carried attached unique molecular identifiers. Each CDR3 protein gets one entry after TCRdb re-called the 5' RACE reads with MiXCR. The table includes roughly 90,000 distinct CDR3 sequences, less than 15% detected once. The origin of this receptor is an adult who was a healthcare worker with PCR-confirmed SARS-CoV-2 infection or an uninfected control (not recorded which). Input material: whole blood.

The CDR3 coding sequence is TGTGCCAGCTCGGATTGGCCAGATACGCAGTATTTT. Amino acid sequence: CASSDWPDTQYF. The chain couples TRBV2 to TRBJ2-3, with unresolved D. Trimming cost V 8 bases and J 4 bases, with 10 bases left between them. This CDR3 contains 12 residues. Per germline, CDR1 SNHLY and CDR2 FYNNEI.